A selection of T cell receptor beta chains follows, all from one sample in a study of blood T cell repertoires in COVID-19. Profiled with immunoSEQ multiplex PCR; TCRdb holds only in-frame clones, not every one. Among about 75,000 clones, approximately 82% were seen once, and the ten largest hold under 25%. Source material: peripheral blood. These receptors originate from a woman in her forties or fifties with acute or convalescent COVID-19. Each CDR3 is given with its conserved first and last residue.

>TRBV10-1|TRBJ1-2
CASSECEGVWGYGYTF
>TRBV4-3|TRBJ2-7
CASSQDNGEPTYEQYF
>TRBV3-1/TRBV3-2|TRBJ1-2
CASSFGDRGFGYTF
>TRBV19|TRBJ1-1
CASSSAGGRTEAFF
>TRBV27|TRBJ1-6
CASSFGAKLSLHF
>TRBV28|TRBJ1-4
CASSSPLGTASNEKLFF
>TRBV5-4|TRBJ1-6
CASRAGQGGSPLHF
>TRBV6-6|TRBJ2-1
CASSSLQGYNEQFF
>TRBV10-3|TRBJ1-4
CATLGTGSEKLFF
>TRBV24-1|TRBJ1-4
CATSDPRGQGAGKLFF
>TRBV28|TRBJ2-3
CAGSVGGTDTQYF